This T cell receptor beta chain was profiled in a study of regulatory T cells in long-lasting Graves disease. Findings of the study overall: There was favoring of TRBV28, TRBJ1-2 and TRBJ2-5 in persistent disease. The TCR repertoire of persistent Graves' patients was less diverse than that of newly diagnosed ones.

As for time point: persistent/refractory GD, antithyroid drugs over 5 years with positive TRAb. From PBMCs, RNA was extracted and then used to make the TCR library. An endocrinology department located in Xi'an, China, was where the patients came from. Regarding this clonotype: Its cognate antigen is unknown.

The TCR beta library used iRepertoire HTBI primers with Arm-PCR amplification of CDR3. TCRdb independently ran MiXCR on the multiplex PCR reads; one entry per CDR3 protein. The sample carries 400,000 to 600,000 distinct CDR3 sequences, about 22% recorded once. The germline V and J ends were trimmed by 6 bases and 4 bases, with 13 bases remaining between them. Germline V gene sequence: CDR1 DFQATT, CDR2 SNEGSKA (reference sequence). This CDR3 is 13 amino acids long. The chain carries TRBV20-1 and TRBJ1-3; D is ambiguous. The clonotype originates from a female donor with Graves disease. The sample in question was peripheral blood mononuclear cells (PBMCs), obtained when the disease was refractory, from a patient treated with antithyroid drugs. The CDR3 DNA follows: TGCAGTGCCAAATGGGTAGAAGGAAACACCATATATTTT. Its translation: CSAKWVEGNTIYF.